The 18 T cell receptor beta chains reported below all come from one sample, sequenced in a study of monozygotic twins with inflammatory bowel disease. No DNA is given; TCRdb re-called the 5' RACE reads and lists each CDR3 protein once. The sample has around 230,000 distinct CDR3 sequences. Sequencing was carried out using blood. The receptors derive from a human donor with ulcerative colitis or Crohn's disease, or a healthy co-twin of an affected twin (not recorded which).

The CDR3 here is CASSLTERDGYTF. The rearrangement joins TRBV6-6 to TRBJ1-2; TCRdb picks TRBD1, but there is no DNA to check that call. Germline V lookup: CDR1 MNHNY, CDR2 SVGAGI (reference sequence). This CDR3 has 13 amino acids.

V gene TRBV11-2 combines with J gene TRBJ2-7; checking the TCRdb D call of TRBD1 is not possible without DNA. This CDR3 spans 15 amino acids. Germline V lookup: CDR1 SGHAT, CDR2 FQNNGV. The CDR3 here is CASSLVSGQVPEQYF.

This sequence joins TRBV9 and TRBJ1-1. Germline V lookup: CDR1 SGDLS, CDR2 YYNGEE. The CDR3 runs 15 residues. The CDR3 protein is CASSAIGVGDTEAFF. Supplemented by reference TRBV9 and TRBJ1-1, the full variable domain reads DSGVTQTPKHLITATGQRVTLRCSPRSGDLSVYWYQQSLDQGLQFLIQYYNGEERAKGNILERFSAQQFPDLHSELNLSSLELGDSALYFCASSAIGVGDTEAFFGQGTRLTVV.

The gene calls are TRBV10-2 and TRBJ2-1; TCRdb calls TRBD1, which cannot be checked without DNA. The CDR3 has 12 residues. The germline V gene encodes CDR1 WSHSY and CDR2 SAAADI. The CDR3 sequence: CASSETGVGQFF.

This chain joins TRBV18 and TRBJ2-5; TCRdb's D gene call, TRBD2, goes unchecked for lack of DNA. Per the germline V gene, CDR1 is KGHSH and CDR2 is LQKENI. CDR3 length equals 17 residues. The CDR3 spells CASSLGLAGGHQETQYF.

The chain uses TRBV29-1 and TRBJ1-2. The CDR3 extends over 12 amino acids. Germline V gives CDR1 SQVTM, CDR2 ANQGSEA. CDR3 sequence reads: CSVEGPRGGYTF.

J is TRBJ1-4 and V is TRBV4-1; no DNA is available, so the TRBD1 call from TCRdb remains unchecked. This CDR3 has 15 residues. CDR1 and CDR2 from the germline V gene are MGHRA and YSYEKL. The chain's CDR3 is CASSGTTGPEEKLFF.

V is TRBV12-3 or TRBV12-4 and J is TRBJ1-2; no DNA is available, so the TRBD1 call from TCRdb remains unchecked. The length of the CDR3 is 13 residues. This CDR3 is CASSFFPANGYTF.

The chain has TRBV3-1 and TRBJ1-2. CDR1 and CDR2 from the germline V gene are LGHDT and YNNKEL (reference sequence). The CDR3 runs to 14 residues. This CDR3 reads CASSWGTDGYGYTF.

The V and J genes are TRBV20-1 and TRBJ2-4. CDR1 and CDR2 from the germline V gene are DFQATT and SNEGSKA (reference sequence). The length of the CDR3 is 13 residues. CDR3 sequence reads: CSATMTEKNIQYF.

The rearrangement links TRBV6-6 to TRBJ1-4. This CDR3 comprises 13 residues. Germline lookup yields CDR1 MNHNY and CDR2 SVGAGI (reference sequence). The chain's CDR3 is CASSRGGSEKLFF.

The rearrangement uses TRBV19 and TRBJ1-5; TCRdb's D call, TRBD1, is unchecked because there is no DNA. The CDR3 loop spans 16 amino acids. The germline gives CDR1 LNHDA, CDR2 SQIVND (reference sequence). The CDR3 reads CASSILFQGGNQPQHF. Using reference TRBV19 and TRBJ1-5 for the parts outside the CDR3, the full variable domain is DGGITQSPKYLFRKEGQNVTLSCEQNLNHDAMYWYRQDPGQGLRLIYYSQIVNDFQKGDIAEGYSVSREKKESFPLTVTSAQKNPTAFYLCASSILFQGGNQPQHFGDGTRLSIL.

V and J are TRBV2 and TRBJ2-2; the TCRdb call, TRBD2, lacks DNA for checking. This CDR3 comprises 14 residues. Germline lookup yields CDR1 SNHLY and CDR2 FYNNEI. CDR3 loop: CAIQRGSNTGELFF.

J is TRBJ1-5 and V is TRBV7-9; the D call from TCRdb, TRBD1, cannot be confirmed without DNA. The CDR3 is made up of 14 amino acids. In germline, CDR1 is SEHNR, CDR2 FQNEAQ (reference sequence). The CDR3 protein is CASNPLTGPQPQHF.

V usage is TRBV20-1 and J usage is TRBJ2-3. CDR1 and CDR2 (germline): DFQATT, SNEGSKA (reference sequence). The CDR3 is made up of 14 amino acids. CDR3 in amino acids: CSARDLTGKDTQYF.

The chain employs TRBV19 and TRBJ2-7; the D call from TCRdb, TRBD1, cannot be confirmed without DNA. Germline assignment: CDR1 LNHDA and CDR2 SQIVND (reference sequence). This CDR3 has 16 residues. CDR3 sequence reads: CASSIPGQGDSYEQYF.

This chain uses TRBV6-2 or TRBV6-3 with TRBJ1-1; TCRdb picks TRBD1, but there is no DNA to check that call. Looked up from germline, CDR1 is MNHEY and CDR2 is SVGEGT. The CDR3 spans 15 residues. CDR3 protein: CASRRPTGMNTEAFF.

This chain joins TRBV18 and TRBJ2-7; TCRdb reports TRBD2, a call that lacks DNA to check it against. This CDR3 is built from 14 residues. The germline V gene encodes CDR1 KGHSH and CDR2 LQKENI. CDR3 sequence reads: CASSQGRERHEQYF. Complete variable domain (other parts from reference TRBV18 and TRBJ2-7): NAGVMQNPRHLVRRRGQEARLRCSPMKGHSHVYWYRQLPEEGLKFMVYLQKENIIDESGMPKERFSAEFPKEGPSILRIQQVVRGDSAAYFCASSQGRERHEQYFGPGTRLTVT.